These 19 T cell receptor beta chains originate from one sample sequenced in a study of identical twins. MiXCR, run by TCRdb on the 5' RACE reads, gives a single entry per CDR3 protein. Of nearly 900,000 distinct CDR3 sequences listed, 10% to 15% are singletons. These records were also assigned to another study, of yellow fever vaccine responses in identical twins.

The sequenced material came from PBMCs. These receptors were obtained from a woman aged 18-29 years in good health.

This clonotype was recorded many times. V is TRBV11-1 and J is TRBJ1-2, with a weak D call TRBD1 (5 bases). V lost 2 bases, J lost 3 bases, and 22 bases lay in between. The CDR3 covers 18 residues. Germline CDR1 reads SGHAT; CDR2 reads FQDESV (reference sequence). The CDR3 loop reads CASSLIPGRGKVDYGYTF. Here the CDR3 DNA reads TGTGCCAGCAGCTTAATCCCGGGGAGGGGAAAAGTCGACTATGGCTACACCTTC. Using reference TRBV11-1 and TRBJ1-2 for the parts outside the CDR3, the full variable domain is EAEVAQSPRYKITEKSQAVAFWCDPISGHATLYWYRQILGQGPELLVQFQDESVVDDSQLPKDRFSAERLKGVDSTLKIQPAELGDSAMYLCASSLIPGRGKVDYGYTFGSGTRLTVV.

The chain employs TRBV9 and TRBJ1-1; 7 bases agree with TRBD1. The CDR3 totals 15 residues. The junction had 15 bases not matched to a gene; V was cut back by 2 bases and J by 11 bases. Germline CDR1 SGDLS, CDR2 YYNGEE. Written as DNA, the CDR3 is TGTGCCAGCAGCGTTCCCGGGACAGTCCCCCAAGGGGCTTTCTTT. Its protein product is CASSVPGTVPQGAFF. The whole variable domain, remainder taken from reference TRBV9 and TRBJ1-1, is DSGVTQTPKHLITATGQRVTLRCSPRSGDLSVYWYQQSLDQGLQFLIQYYNGEERAKGNILERFSAQQFPDLHSELNLSSLELGDSALYFCASSVPGTVPQGAFFGQGTRLTVV.

The chain employs TRBV7-2 and TRBJ2-1, with D unresolved. CDR3 size: 13 residues. The V and J ends lost 3 bases and 9 bases respectively, with 12 bases between them. Germline CDR1 and CDR2: SGHTA and FQGNSA. The CDR3 DNA sequence: TGTGCCAGCAGCTTTTCTCTGCAAACTGAGCAGTTCTTC. This gives the protein CASSFSLQTEQFF.

Ten or more counts support this clonotype. The rearrangement links TRBV4-2 to TRBJ2-3; TRBD2 matches at 7 bases. This CDR3 is 13 amino acids long. The germline gives CDR1 LGHNA, CDR2 YNFKEQ. V lost 0 bases and J lost 8; bases outside the gene matches: 2. As DNA, the CDR3 is TGTGCCAGCAGCCAAGAGACGGGGGGTACGCAGTATTTT. As protein: CASSQETGGTQYF.

This clonotype was found a few times. The chain is built from TRBV15 and TRBJ2-3; D possibly corresponds to TRBD2 (6 bases). CDR1 and CDR2 (germline): LNHNV, YYDKDF (reference sequence). The V and J ends lost 3 bases and 2 bases respectively, with 15 bases between them. This CDR3 has 16 residues. CDR3 in amino acids: CATSRYSGGFTDTQYF. For the CDR3, the DNA is TGTGCCACCAGCAGGTATTCCGGGGGTTTCACAGATACGCAGTATTTT. The full variable domain, rest sourced from reference TRBV15 and TRBJ2-3, is DAMVIQNPRYQVTQFGKPVTLSCSQTLNHNVMYWYQQKSSQAPKLLFHYYDKDFNNEADTPDNFQSRRPNTSFCFLDIRSPGLGDTAMYLCATSRYSGGFTDTQYFGPGTRLTVL.

This chain connects TRBV28 to TRBJ1-2; 8 positions match TRBD1. Germline CDR1 is MDHEN and CDR2 is SYDVKM. This CDR3 spans 14 amino acids. Germline trimming cut 4 bases from V and 8 bases from J; bases unmatched to any gene: 9. CDR3 loop: CASSSMTGESGYTF. The CDR3 region has the DNA TGTGCCAGCAGTTCCATGACAGGGGAGTCCGGCTACACCTTC.

This clonotype was detected only a few times. This chain connects TRBV12-3 or TRBV12-4 to TRBJ2-7; D is possibly TRBD2 (6 bases). The CDR3 runs 15 residues. Trimming stripped 4 bases from V and 2 bases from J, with 15 bases between. The CDR3 sequence: CASSSGVAATYEQYF. The CDR3 DNA sequence: TGTGCCAGCAGTTCAGGTGTAGCGGCAACCTACGAGCAGTACTTC.

The CDR3 sequence is CSASREGWGETQYF. CDR3 DNA sequence: TGCAGTGCTAGCCGGGAGGGATGGGGGGAGACCCAGTACTTC. V and J are TRBV20-1 and TRBJ2-5, with 8 bases matching TRBD2. V lost 3 bases to trimming and J lost 5 bases; unmatched junction nucleotides: 8. CDR3 size: 14 residues. From germline, CDR1 is DFQATT and CDR2 SNEGSKA (reference sequence).

The chain carries TRBV20-1 and TRBJ1-3; TRBD1 aligns across 9 bases. This CDR3 is 13 amino acids long. CDR1 is DFQATT, CDR2 SNEGSKA, per germline (reference sequence). The V and J ends lost 3 bases and 9 bases, in that order; junction bases with no gene match: 6. CDR3 region: CSARGDRAGTIYF. For the CDR3, the DNA is TGCAGTGCTAGGGGGGACAGGGCGGGCACCATATATTTT.

This clonotype came up a few times. The gene calls are TRBV13 and TRBJ1-5; tentative D call: TRBD1 (6 bases). This CDR3 comprises 17 residues. V lost 6 bases and J 6 bases, leaving 24 bases between the germline ends. CDR1 and CDR2 (germline): PRHDT, FYEKMQ (reference sequence). The CDR3, as DNA: TGTGCCAGCAGTCTCACCGCGGGGGCAGTTAACTTTCAGCCCCAGCATTTT. Protein product: CASSLTAGAVNFQPQHF.

This clonotype was observed a handful of times. The chain is built from TRBV2 and TRBJ2-7, with a tentative D call TRBD2 (5 bases). This CDR3 is 15 amino acids long. CDR1 SNHLY and CDR2 FYNNEI come from the germline V gene. Between the trimmed V and J ends, which lost 3 bases and 0 bases, there was a span of 12 bases. The CDR3 spells CASSELDLASYEQYF. The DNA for the CDR3 is TGTGCCAGCAGTGAGCTGGACCTAGCCTCCTACGAGCAGTACTTC.

Only a few counts were recorded for this clonotype. The chain joins TRBV28 to TRBJ2-1, with no clear D. The CDR3 contains 15 residues. Between the trimmed V and J ends, which lost 8 bases and 1 base, there was a span of 15 bases. Germline values: CDR1 MDHEN, CDR2 SYDVKM. The CDR3 sequence is CASLSASTSYNEQFF. In DNA, the CDR3 is TGTGCCAGCCTTTCGGCCTCGACTTCCTACAATGAGCAGTTCTTC.

This clonotype was detected only a few times. The chain employs TRBV20-1 and TRBJ2-1; D not certain. This CDR3 has 15 residues. CDR1 is DFQATT and CDR2 is SNEGSKA in the germline V gene (reference sequence). Trimming pared 6 bases from V and 2 bases from J, leaving 17 bases between. CDR3 DNA: TGCAGTGCAATAAAGACCTCGGGCCCCTACAATGAGCAGTTCTTC. Its translation is CSAIKTSGPYNEQFF.

The sample holds a few counts of this clonotype. V and J are TRBV28 and TRBJ2-1, with a weak D call TRBD1 (6 bases). The V end was cut by 8 bases, the J end by 7 bases, with 24 bases between. From germline, CDR1 is MDHEN and CDR2 SYDVKM. This CDR3 is 16 amino acids long. DNA for the CDR3: TGTGCCAGCCAGCCTCTAGGCCAGGGGTTGGTGAATGAGCAGTTCTTC. Amino acids: CASQPLGQGLVNEQFF.

This chain joins TRBV6-1 and TRBJ2-6; D unclear. The germline V gene encodes CDR1 MNHNS and CDR2 SASEGT. V lost 5 bases and J lost 0, with 8 bases in between. The CDR3 is 15 residues long. CDR3 amino acids: CASSTPPSGANVLTF. CDR3 nucleotide sequence: TGTGCCAGCAGTACCCCCCCCTCTGGGGCCAACGTCCTGACTTTC.

A few counts support this clonotype. The chain recombines TRBV28 with TRBJ1-5; TRBD1 matches 7 bases. The trim removed 3 bases at V and 6 bases at J, leaving 8 bases unmatched. Germline V gene sequence: CDR1 MDHEN, CDR2 SYDVKM. This CDR3 is 15 amino acids long. In DNA form, the CDR3 reads TGTGCCAGCAGTTTGACGACAGGGTTAGGTCAGCCCCAGCATTTT. Translation gives CASSLTTGLGQPQHF.

The chain employs TRBV5-5 and TRBJ2-5; D call uncertain. Per germline, CDR1 SGHKS and CDR2 YYEKEE (reference sequence). V lost 2 bases and J lost 10, with 9 bases in between. This CDR3 spans 11 amino acids. The CDR3 is CASSFDTGQYF. The CDR3 DNA follows: TGTGCCAGCAGCTTTGATACGGGCCAGTACTTC.

V is TRBV27 and J is TRBJ1-6; no clear D. Germline V gives CDR1 MNHEY, CDR2 SMNVEV (reference sequence). V lost 6 bases, J lost 5 bases, and 5 bases lay in between. CDR3 length: 12 residues. This chain's CDR3 is CASSDNNSPLHF. CDR3 nucleotide sequence: TGTGCCAGCAGCGACAATAATTCACCCCTCCACTTT.

This rearrangement joins TRBV5-1 to TRBJ2-1, with D possibly TRBD1 on 6 matching bases. The germline CDR1 and CDR2 sequences are SGHRS and YFSETQ. V shed 3 bases and J shed 9 bases, with 10 bases lying between them. This CDR3 is 12 amino acids long. The CDR3 protein is CASSSNRAEQFF. In nucleotides, the CDR3 is TGCGCCAGCAGCTCCAACAGGGCTGAGCAGTTCTTC.